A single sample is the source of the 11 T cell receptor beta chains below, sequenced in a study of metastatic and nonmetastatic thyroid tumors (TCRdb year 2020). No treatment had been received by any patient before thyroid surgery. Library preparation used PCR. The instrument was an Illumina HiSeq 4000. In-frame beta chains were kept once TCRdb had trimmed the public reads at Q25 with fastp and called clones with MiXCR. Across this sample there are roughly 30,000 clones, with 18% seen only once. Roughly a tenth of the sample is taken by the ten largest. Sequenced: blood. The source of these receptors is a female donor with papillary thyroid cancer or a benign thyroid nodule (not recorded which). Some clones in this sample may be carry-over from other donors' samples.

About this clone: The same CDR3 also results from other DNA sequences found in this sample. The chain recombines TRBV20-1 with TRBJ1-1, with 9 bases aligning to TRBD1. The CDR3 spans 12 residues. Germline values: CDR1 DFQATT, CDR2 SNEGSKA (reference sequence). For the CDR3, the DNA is TGCAGGGCACAGGGGGCGAACACTGAAGCTTTCTTT. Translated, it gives CRAQGANTEAFF.

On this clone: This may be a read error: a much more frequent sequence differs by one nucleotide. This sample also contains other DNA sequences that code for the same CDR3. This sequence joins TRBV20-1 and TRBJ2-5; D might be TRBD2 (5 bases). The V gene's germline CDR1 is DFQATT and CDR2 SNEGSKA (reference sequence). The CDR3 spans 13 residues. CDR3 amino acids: CSASHGLSETQYF. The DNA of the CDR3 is TGCAGTGCTAGTCATGGGCTTAGCGAGACACAGTACTTC.

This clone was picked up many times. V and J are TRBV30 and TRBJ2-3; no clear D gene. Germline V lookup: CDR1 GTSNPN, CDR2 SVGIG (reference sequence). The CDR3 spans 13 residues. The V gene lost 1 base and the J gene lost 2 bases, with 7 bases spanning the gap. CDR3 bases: TGTGCCTGGAGTGGGGATCTCACAGATACGCAGTATTTT. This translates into CAWSGDLTDTQYF.

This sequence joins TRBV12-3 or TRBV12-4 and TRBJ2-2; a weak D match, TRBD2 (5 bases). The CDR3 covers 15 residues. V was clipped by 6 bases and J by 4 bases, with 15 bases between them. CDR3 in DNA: TGTGCCAGCAGCGGACTTCCGGTGGGCACCGGGGAGCTGTTTTTT. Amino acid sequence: CASSGLPVGTGELFF.

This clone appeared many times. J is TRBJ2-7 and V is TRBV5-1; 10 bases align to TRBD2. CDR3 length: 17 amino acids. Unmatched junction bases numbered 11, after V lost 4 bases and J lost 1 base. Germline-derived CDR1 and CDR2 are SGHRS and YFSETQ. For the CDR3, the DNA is TGCGCCAGCAGCCGGGATGCTAGCGGGAGTATTTCCTACGAGCAGTACTTC. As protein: CASSRDASGSISYEQYF. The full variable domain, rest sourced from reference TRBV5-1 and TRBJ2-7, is KAGVTQTPRYLIKTRGQQVTLSCSPISGHRSVSWYQQTPGQGLQFLFEYFSETQRNKGNFPGRFSGRQFSNSRSEMNVSTLELGDSALYLCASSRDASGSISYEQYFGPGTRLTVT.

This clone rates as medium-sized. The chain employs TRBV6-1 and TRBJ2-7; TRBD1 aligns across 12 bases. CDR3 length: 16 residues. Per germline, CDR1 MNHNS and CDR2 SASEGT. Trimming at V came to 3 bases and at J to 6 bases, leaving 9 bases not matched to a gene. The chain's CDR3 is CASSDLAGTGGAEQYF. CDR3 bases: TGTGCCAGCAGTGATCTAGCCGGGACAGGGGGCGCCGAGCAGTACTTC.

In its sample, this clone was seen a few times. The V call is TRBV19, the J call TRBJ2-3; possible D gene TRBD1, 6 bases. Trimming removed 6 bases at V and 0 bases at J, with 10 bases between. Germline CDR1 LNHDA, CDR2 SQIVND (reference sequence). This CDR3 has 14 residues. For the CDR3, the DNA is TGTGCCAGTAGGTATGGGGGCAGCACAGATACGCAGTATTTT. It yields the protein CASRYGGSTDTQYF.

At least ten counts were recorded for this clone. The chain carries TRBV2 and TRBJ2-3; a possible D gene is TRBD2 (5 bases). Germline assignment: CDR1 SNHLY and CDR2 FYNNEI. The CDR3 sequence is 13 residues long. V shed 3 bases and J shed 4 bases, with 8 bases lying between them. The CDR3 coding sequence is TGTGCCAGCAGTGAGGCGGGTCCAGATACGCAGTATTTT. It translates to CASSEAGPDTQYF. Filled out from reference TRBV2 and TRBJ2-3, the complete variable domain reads EPEVTQTPSHQVTQMGQEVILRCVPISNHLYFYWYRQILGQKVEFLVSFYNNEISEKSEIFDDQFSVERPDGSNFTLKIRSTKLEDSAMYFCASSEAGPDTQYFGPGTRLTVL.

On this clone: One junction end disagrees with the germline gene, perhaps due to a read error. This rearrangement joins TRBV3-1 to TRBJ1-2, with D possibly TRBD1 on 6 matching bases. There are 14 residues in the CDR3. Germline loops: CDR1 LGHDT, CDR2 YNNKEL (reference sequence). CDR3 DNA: TGTGCCAGCAGCCGGTACAGGGTAGACTATGTCTACACCTTC. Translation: CASSRYRVDYVYTF. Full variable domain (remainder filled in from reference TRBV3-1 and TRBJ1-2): DTAVSQTPKYLVTQMGNDKSIKCEQNLGHDTMYWYKQDSKKFLKIMFSYNNKELIINETVPNRFSPKSPDKAHLNLHINSLELGDSAVYFCASSRYRVDYVYTFGSGTRLTVV.

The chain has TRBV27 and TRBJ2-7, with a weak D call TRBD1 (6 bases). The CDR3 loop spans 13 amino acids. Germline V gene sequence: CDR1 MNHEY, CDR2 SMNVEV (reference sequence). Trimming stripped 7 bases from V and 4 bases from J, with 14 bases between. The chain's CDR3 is CASINDGTYEQYF. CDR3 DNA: TGTGCCAGCATTAACGACGGGACATACGAGCAGTACTTC.

The CDR3: CASHQLGGNEQYF. The CDR3 bases are TGTGCCAGCCATCAGCTCGGCGGGAACGAGCAGTACTTC. The chain links TRBV11-2 to TRBJ2-7, with D possibly TRBD2 on 6 matching bases. V dropped 8 bases and J dropped 5 bases, with 16 bases sitting between them. Germline-derived CDR1 and CDR2 are SGHAT and FQNNGV. The CDR3 spans 13 residues.